These 19 T cell receptor beta chains were sequenced from one sample in a study of beta chain features in type 1 diabetes. Isolated RNA was reverse transcribed in full, so expressed TCRB transcripts were sequenced. The assay was immunoSEQ multiplex PCR, and TCRdb's table has in-frame clones only and misses some. The sample comprises about 360,000 clones, 10% to 15% of which are singletons, and about 0.018% rests with the top ten. Sequenced sample: naive CD4+ T cells from blood. The receptors derive from a man younger than 35 in good health.

There are a few counts of this clone. V gene TRBV7-2 combines with J gene TRBJ2-5; 12 bases are a match to TRBD2. This CDR3 spans 16 amino acids. Germline CDR1 is SGHTA and CDR2 is FQGNSA. V lost 1 base to trimming and J lost 5 bases; unmatched junction nucleotides: 5. CDR3 in amino acids: CASSLGASGGAETQYF. CDR3 in DNA: TGTGCCAGCAGCTTAGGGGCTAGCGGGGGGGCCGAGACCCAGTACTTC.

This clone was observed a handful of times. The rearrangement links TRBV4-1 to TRBJ1-2; D is ambiguous. CDR1 MGHRA and CDR2 YSYEKL come from the germline V gene. The V and J ends lost 0 bases and 8 bases respectively, with 10 bases between them. The CDR3 contains 13 residues. The CDR3 DNA follows: TGCGCCAGCAGCCAAGATCGTACCCGGGGCTACACCTTC. This sequence encodes CASSQDRTRGYTF.

V is TRBV1 and J is TRBJ2-1; the table's D call TRBD2 went unverified against the DNA. TRBV1 is assigned pseudogene status. This CDR3 has 15 residues. The CDR3 here is CTSSQDRPGWDEQFF. CDR3 sequence (DNA): TGCACCAGCAGCCAAGATCGACCCGGGTGGGATGAGCAGTTCTTC.

This chain uses TRBV7-2 with TRBJ2-3; TRBD2 agrees at 7 bases. V gave up 2 bases and J gave up 4 bases; unmatched junction bases: 6. This CDR3 is 15 amino acids long. Germline CDR1 is SGHTA and CDR2 is FQGNSA. The CDR3 DNA reads TGTGCCAGCAGCTTATCTGCGGGAGCCCCAGATACGCAGTATTTT. Translated, it gives CASSLSAGAPDTQYF.

This clone was counted only a few times. One junction end does not reproduce the germline sequence, and a read error may be involved. This rearrangement joins TRBV5-8 to TRBJ2-5; 7 positions agree with TRBD2. The CDR3 runs 14 residues. Per germline, CDR1 SGHTS and CDR2 YDEGEE. The CDR3 protein is CASSWDYLREAQYF. CDR3 nucleotides: TGTGCCAGCAGTTGGGACTACCTAAGAGAGGCCCAGTACTTC.

The chain has TRBV5-4 and TRBJ2-1, with 7 bases fitting TRBD2. Germline V gene data show CDR1 as SGHNT and CDR2 as YYREEE (reference sequence). V trimming: 5 bases; J trimming: 3 bases; junction bases outside the gene matches: 14. There are 17 residues in the CDR3. CDR3 residues: CASRRIPGLRSYNEQFF. DNA of the CDR3: TGTGCCAGCAGGCGGATCCCGGGACTAAGAAGCTACAATGAGCAGTTCTTC.

The genes are TRBV7-2 and TRBJ1-5; 7 bases are a match to TRBD1. Germline assignment: CDR1 SGHTA and CDR2 FQGNSA. This CDR3 is 15 amino acids long. With 1 base clipped from V and 3 bases from J, the junction kept 3 bases outside the gene matches. The CDR3 loop is CASSLGDSSNQPQHF. The CDR3 DNA reads TGTGCCAGCAGCTTAGGGGACAGTTCCAATCAGCCCCAGCATTTT.

Only a few counts were recorded for this clone. The chain uses TRBV12-2 and TRBJ1-1; the D call of TRBD1 is as the table states it, not checked on the DNA. TRBV12-2 is marked as a pseudogene. CDR3 size: 14 residues. The CDR3 protein is CASRLATGGTEAFF. DNA of the CDR3: TGTGCAAGTCGCTTAGCTACAGGGGGGACTGAAGCTTTCTTT.

J is TRBJ2-1 and V is TRBV5-1; TRBD1 aligns across 10 bases. The germline CDR1 and CDR2 sequences are SGHRS and YFSETQ. V shed 0 bases, J shed 2 bases, and the junction held 2 bases outside the gene matches. This CDR3 region has 16 residues. CDR3 sequence (DNA): TGCGCCAGCAGCTTGGAGGGGACAGGGGCCTACAATGAGCAGTTCTTC. This encodes CASSLEGTGAYNEQFF.

In its sample, this clone was seen a few times. V and J are TRBV9 and TRBJ2-7; 7 bases align to TRBD1. With 4 bases clipped from V and 9 bases from J, the junction kept 13 bases outside the gene matches. The V gene's germline CDR1 is SGDLS and CDR2 YYNGEE. This CDR3 has 14 amino acids. The CDR3 region is CASSRDSLLGWQYF. The DNA for the CDR3 is TGTGCCAGCAGCCGGGACAGCCTTCTTGGATGGCAGTACTTC.

The chain employs TRBV9 and TRBJ2-2, with D hard to call. Germline V lookup: CDR1 SGDLS, CDR2 YYNGEE. With 4 bases removed from V and 3 bases from J, the gap between germline ends came to 7 bases. The CDR3 length is 13 residues. The CDR3 is CASSSSYTGELFF. CDR3 DNA sequence: TGTGCCAGCAGCTCGTCCTACACCGGGGAGCTGTTTTTT.

In its sample, this clone was seen a few times. The J gene is TRBJ1-5, the V gene TRBV28, with D unclear. V was pared by 6 bases and J by 1 base, with 13 bases between. CDR3 length: 15 residues. CDR1 and CDR2 from the germline V gene are MDHEN and SYDVKM. The CDR3 DNA reads as TGTGCCAGCAGCCCCGGAGGTGCCAGCAATCAGCCCCAGCATTTT. Its translation: CASSPGGASNQPQHF.

This clone was counted between two and nine times. CDR3 in amino acids: CASSPSGGTDTQYF. The CDR3 coding sequence is TGTGCCAGCAGCCCATCAGGGGGCACAGATACGCAGTATTTT. The chain has TRBV7-2 and TRBJ2-3, with D possibly TRBD1 on 6 matching bases. Looked up from germline, CDR1 is SGHTA and CDR2 is FQGNSA. The ends were cut back, 5 bases at V and 1 base at J, with 10 bases in the middle. The CDR3 consists of 14 residues.

This clone has more than one count but fewer than ten. In nucleotides, the CDR3 is TGTGCCTGGAGTGGACTAGCGGAGCGGAATGAGCAGTTCTTC. This translates into CAWSGLAERNEQFF. The J gene is TRBJ2-1, the V gene TRBV30; TRBD2 agrees at 9 bases. The trim removed 1 base at V and 7 bases at J, leaving 5 bases unmatched. CDR3 length equals 14 residues. Germline V CDR1 and CDR2: GTSNPN, SVGIG (reference sequence).

The J gene is TRBJ1-2, the V gene TRBV29-1; 7 positions match TRBD1. CDR3 length equals 13 residues. Per the germline V gene, CDR1 is SQVTM and CDR2 is ANQGSEA. The junction had 3 bases not matched to a gene; V was cut back by 1 base and J by 4 bases. The CDR3 here is CSVEGDRAYGYTF. The CDR3 bases are TGCAGCGTTGAAGGTGACAGGGCCTATGGCTACACCTTC.

In this sample, this clone turned up a few times. The rearrangement joins TRBV10-3 to TRBJ2-7, with D maybe TRBD2 (6 bases). CDR1 ENHRY and CDR2 SYGVKD come from the germline V gene. The ends were cut back, 10 bases at V and 3 bases at J, with 16 bases in the middle. The CDR3 covers 13 residues. Here the CDR3 reads CATREVSLYEQYF. CDR3 nucleotides: TGTGCCACCAGGGAGGTTTCTCTCTACGAGCAGTACTTC.

This clone was seen a few times. V usage is TRBV10-3 and J usage is TRBJ2-3, with 9 positions matching TRBD2. Looked up from germline, CDR1 is ENHRY and CDR2 is SYGVKD. The trim removed 10 bases at V and 0 bases at J, leaving 11 bases unmatched. The CDR3 loop spans 16 amino acids. The DNA for the CDR3 is TGTGCCACCCGGCTCTGGGCGGGAGGGAGCACAGATACGCAGTATTTT. Translation: CATRLWAGGSTDTQYF.

This clone was counted a few times. The J gene is TRBJ2-7, the V gene TRBV28; D uncertain. CDR3 length: 12 residues. Germline values: CDR1 MDHEN, CDR2 SYDVKM. Trimming took off 3 bases at V and 1 base at J, with 4 bases between the two ends. The CDR3 reads CASSFGSYEQYF. The CDR3 nucleotides are TGTGCCAGCAGTTTCGGGTCCTACGAGCAGTACTTC.

The chain uses TRBV7-3 and TRBJ2-1; 14 bases map to TRBD2. V lost 5 bases and J lost 7; bases outside the gene matches: 4. CDR1 is SGHTA, CDR2 FQGTGA, per germline. The CDR3 contains 15 residues. The CDR3 reads CASSRGLAGENEQFF. The CDR3 DNA sequence: TGTGCCAGCAGCCGGGGACTAGCGGGAGAAAATGAGCAGTTCTTC.